These 5 T cell receptor beta chains originate from one sample sequenced in a study of CD8 T cells in Susac syndrome. An input of about 0.5 to 1 ug of RNA was subjected to reverse transcription using random hexamers. MiXCR, run by TCRdb on the immunoSEQ multiplex PCR reads, gives a single entry per CDR3 protein. The sample consists of about 300,000 distinct CDR3 sequences, under 95% of them appearing once. The sample comprised CD4+ T cells from PBMCs. These receptors came from a human donor with multiple sclerosis.

V usage is TRBV10-2 and J usage is TRBJ2-5; D is uncertain. V lost 3 bases and J 4 bases, leaving 6 bases between the germline ends. This CDR3 is built from 12 residues. The germline V gene has CDR1 WSHSY and CDR2 SAAADI. This chain's CDR3 is CASSDNRETQYF. The CDR3 region has the DNA TGCGCCAGCAGTGACAACAGAGAGACCCAGTACTTC.

The chain couples TRBV30 to TRBJ1-6; tentatively, D is TRBD1 (6 bases). This CDR3 spans 15 amino acids. V was shortened by 3 bases and J by 4 bases, with 13 bases between the two germline ends. Per the germline V gene, CDR1 is GTSNPN and CDR2 is SVGIG (reference sequence). CDR3 in DNA: TGTGCCTGGAGCCAAGGACAGATTTATAATTCACCCCTCCACTTT. Translating it yields CAWSQGQIYNSPLHF. Variable domain in full (rest from reference TRBV30 and TRBJ1-6): SQTIHQWPATLVQPVGSPLSLECTVEGTSNPNLYWYRQAAGRGLQLLFYSVGIGQISSEVPQNLSASRPQDRQFILSSKKLLLSDSGFYLCAWSQGQIYNSPLHFGNGTRLTVT.

The genes are TRBV19 and TRBJ1-1, with D unclear. Germline CDR1 and CDR2: LNHDA and SQIVND (reference sequence). V lost 5 bases and J 0 bases, leaving 7 bases between the germline ends. The CDR3 extends over 13 amino acids. CDR3 DNA sequence: TGTGCCAGTAGTCGGCCTATGAACACTGAAGCTTTCTTT. Its translation: CASSRPMNTEAFF.

J is TRBJ1-6 and V is TRBV11-2; 10 nucleotides line up with TRBD1. The length of the CDR3 is 14 residues. Germline V gene lookup returns CDR1 SGHAT and CDR2 FQNNGV. With V trimmed by 7 bases and J by 10 bases, 7 bases remained unmatched. DNA of the CDR3: TGTGCCAGCACCGGACAGGGGGGAAGGTCACCCCTCCACTTT. Its protein is CASTGQGGRSPLHF.

This clonotype was found once. The V gene is TRBV12-3 or TRBV12-4, the J gene TRBJ2-7; weak D call: TRBD1 (6 bases). This CDR3 comprises 11 residues. V was trimmed by 6 bases and J by 6 bases, leaving 9 bases between them. The CDR3 region has the DNA TGTGCCAGCAGAAGACAGGTCGAGCAGTACTTC. Translating it yields CASRRQVEQYF.